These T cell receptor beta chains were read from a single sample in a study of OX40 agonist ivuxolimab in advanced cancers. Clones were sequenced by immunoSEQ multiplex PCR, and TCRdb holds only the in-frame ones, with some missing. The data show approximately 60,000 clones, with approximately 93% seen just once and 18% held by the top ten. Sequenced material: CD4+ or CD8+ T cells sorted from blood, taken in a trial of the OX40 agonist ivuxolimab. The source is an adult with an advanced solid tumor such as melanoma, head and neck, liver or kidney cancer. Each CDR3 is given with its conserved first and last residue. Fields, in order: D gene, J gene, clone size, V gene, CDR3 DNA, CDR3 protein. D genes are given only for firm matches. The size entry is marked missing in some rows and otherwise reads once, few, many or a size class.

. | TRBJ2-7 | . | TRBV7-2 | TGTGCCAGCAGAAACCCGTTTGGAGCCTACGAGCAGTACTTC | CASRNPFGAYEQYF
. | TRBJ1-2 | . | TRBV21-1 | TGTGCCAGCAGCAAATTACCAGGGTGGTCCGTGTGCTACACCTTC | CASSKLPGWSVCYTF
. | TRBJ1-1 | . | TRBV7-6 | TGTGCCAGCAGGACAGGATGGAACACTGAAGCTTTCTTT | CASRTGWNTEAFF
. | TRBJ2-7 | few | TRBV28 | TGTGCCAGCCCTGGGGGGAACTTC | CASPGGNF
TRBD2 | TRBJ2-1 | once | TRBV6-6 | TGTGCCAGCCTGGGGGGAGGGGAGAGTGGCTATGAGCAGTTCTTC | CASLGGGESGYEQFF
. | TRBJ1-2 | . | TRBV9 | TGTGCCAGCGCAGGGATTGGGGCCTATGGCTACACCTTC | CASAGIGAYGYTF
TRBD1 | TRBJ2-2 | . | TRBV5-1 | TGCGCCAGCAGCAGCTACCCCAGGGGGCCCGGGGAGCTGTTTTTT | CASSSYPRGPGELFF
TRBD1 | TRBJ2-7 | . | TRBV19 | TGTGCCAGTAACCCCGGGACAGCCTACGAGCAGTACTTC | CASNPGTAYEQYF
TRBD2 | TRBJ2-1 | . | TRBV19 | TGTGCCAGTAGTATTGTCCTAGCGGGAGACAATGAGCAGTTCTTC | CASSIVLAGDNEQFF
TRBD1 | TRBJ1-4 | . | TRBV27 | TGTGCCAGCAGTTTGCAGGACAGGGTGGGTGAAAAACTGTTTTTT | CASSLQDRVGEKLFF
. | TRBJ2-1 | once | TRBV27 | TGTGCCAGCAGTTTGTACCCCTCGGGCGGCAATGAGCAGTTCTTC | CASSLYPSGGNEQFF
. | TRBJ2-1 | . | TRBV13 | TGTGCCAGCAGCTTAGGAGGGTCGACCTACAATGAGCAGTTCTTC | CASSLGGSTYNEQFF
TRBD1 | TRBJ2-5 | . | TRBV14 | TGTGCCAGCAGCCAACCGGGGGACAGGGTCCTCGACTTC | CASSQPGDRVLDF
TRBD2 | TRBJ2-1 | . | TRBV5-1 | TGCGCCAGCAGCACAGGACTAGCGGGAGAATCATACAATGAGCAGTTCTTC | CASSTGLAGESYNEQFF
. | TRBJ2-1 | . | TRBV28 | TGTGCCAGCAGTTTATTCAGGGAGGCCCAGTTCTTC | CASSLFREAQFF
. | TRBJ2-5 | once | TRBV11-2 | TGTGCCAGCAGCTTAGAGTTTCTTTCCCAATCTACGGAGACCCAGTACTTC | CASSLEFLSQSTETQYF
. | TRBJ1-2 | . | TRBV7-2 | TGTGCCAGCAGCGAAGGACAGCCCGCTAACTATGGCTACACCTTC | CASSEGQPANYGYTF
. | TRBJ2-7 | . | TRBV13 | TGTGCCAGCAGCTTTAGTGGGGAACACGAGCAGTACTTC | CASSFSGEHEQYF
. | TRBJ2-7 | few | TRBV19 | TGTGCCAGTAGTCTCTCTGTTACCTACGAGCAGTACTTC | CASSLSVTYEQYF
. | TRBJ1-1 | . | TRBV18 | TGTGCCAGCTCACCACTGGGGGGAACTGAAGCTTTCTTT | CASSPLGGTEAFF
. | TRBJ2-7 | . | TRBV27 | TGTGCCAGCAGTTACGGAAGAAAGGTTTACGAGCAGTACTTC | CASSYGRKVYEQYF
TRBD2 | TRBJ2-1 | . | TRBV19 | TGTGCCAGTAGTATGCACCTTGGACTAGCGGGTACCAATGAGCAGTTCTTC | CASSMHLGLAGTNEQFF
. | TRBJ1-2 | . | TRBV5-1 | TGCGCCAGCAGCTTGGTGCATTTCGATGGCTACACCTTC | CASSLVHFDGYTF
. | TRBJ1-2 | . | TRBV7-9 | TGTGCCAGCAGCTCTTCGAGGGGGGCTCTAGGCGGCTACACCTTC | CASSSSRGALGGYTF
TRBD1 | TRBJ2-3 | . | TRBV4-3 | TGCGCCAGCAGCCTCGACAGGGCGAACACAGATACGCAGTATTTT | CASSLDRANTDTQYF
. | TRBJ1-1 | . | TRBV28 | TGTGCCAGCAGTTCTCAGGACATAAACACTGAAGCTTTCTTT | CASSSQDINTEAFF
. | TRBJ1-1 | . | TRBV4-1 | TGCGCCAGCAGCCAAGGGGCGAACACTGAAGCTTTCTTT | CASSQGANTEAFF
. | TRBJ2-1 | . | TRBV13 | TGTGCCAGCAGCGTCGGGACTGACAATGAGCAGTTCTTC | CASSVGTDNEQFF
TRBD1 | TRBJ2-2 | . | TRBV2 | TGTGCCAGCAGTGACCACAGGGGTTTTTACGGAAGCGGGGAGCTGTTTTTT | CASSDHRGFYGSGELFF
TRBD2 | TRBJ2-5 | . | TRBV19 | TGTGCCAGTTCCACTAGCGGGAGCCAAGAGACCCAGTACTTC | CASSTSGSQETQYF
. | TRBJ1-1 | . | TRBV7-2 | TGTGCCAGCAGCTTAGCAAATTTCGGGTACACTGAAGCTTTCTTT | CASSLANFGYTEAFF